What follows describes a single TCR beta chain. Trimming stripped 5 bases from V and 5 bases from J, with 15 bases between. The CDR3 is 14 amino acids. Looked up from germline, CDR1 is MDHEN and CDR2 is SYDVKM. This sample is drawn from a study of blood T cell repertoires in COVID-19. Some clones are missing from TCRdb's copy, which holds only in-frame ones; the method was immunoSEQ multiplex PCR. The sample records 200,000 to 300,000 clones, approximately 83% being singletons. Sequenced: peripheral blood. This sequence originates from a human donor in a cohort sampled during active COVID-19. This rearrangement joins TRBV28 to TRBJ1-1; perhaps TRBD1 as D (6 bases). CDR3 loop: CASSLSGTRTEAFF. As DNA, the CDR3 is TGTGCCAGCAGTCTCTCCGGGACAAGGACTGAAGCTTTCTTT. The whole variable domain, filled in from reference TRBV28 and TRBJ1-1, reads DVKVTQSSRYLVKRTGEKVFLECVQDMDHENMFWYRQDPGLGLRLIYFSYDVKMKEKGDIPEGYSVSREKKERFSLILESASTNQTSMYLCASSLSGTRTEAFFGQGTRLTVV.